The text below deals with one T cell receptor beta chain. Its antigen is currently unknown. The CDR3 is made up of 16 amino acids. Germline V gene sequence: CDR1 SGDLS, CDR2 YYNGEE. Trimming took 4 bases from V and 0 from J, leaving 14 bases between them. TCRdb ran MiXCR on the 5' RACE reads and lists one entry per CDR3 protein. The sample has about 410,000 distinct CDR3 sequences; 20% to 25% are singletons. The record originates from a study of T-cell memory formation after mild COVID-19. The study, taken as a whole, reports: For contracting clones, CD4+ ones sat mainly in CM and EM, CD8+ in EMRA. Balance between CD4 and CD8 was seen in clones contracting day 15 to 85, and a CD4+ lean was seen in later expanders.

Sequencing used PBMCs or a T cell subset sorted from them (not recorded which). This receptor was obtained from an adult woman who had mild COVID-19 (a few samples of this study predate the infection). Cell type and time point are not known. The chain carries TRBV9 and TRBJ2-4; TRBD1 is a possible D gene (6 bases). In nucleotides, the CDR3 is TGTGCCAGCAGCCCGAACAGGGAAACAGCCAAAAACATTCAGTACTTC. It encodes CASSPNRETAKNIQYF. The full variable domain, completed using reference TRBV9 and TRBJ2-4, is DSGVTQTPKHLITATGQRVTLRCSPRSGDLSVYWYQQSLDQGLQFLIQYYNGEERAKGNILERFSAQQFPDLHSELNLSSLELGDSALYFCASSPNRETAKNIQYFGAGTRLSVL.